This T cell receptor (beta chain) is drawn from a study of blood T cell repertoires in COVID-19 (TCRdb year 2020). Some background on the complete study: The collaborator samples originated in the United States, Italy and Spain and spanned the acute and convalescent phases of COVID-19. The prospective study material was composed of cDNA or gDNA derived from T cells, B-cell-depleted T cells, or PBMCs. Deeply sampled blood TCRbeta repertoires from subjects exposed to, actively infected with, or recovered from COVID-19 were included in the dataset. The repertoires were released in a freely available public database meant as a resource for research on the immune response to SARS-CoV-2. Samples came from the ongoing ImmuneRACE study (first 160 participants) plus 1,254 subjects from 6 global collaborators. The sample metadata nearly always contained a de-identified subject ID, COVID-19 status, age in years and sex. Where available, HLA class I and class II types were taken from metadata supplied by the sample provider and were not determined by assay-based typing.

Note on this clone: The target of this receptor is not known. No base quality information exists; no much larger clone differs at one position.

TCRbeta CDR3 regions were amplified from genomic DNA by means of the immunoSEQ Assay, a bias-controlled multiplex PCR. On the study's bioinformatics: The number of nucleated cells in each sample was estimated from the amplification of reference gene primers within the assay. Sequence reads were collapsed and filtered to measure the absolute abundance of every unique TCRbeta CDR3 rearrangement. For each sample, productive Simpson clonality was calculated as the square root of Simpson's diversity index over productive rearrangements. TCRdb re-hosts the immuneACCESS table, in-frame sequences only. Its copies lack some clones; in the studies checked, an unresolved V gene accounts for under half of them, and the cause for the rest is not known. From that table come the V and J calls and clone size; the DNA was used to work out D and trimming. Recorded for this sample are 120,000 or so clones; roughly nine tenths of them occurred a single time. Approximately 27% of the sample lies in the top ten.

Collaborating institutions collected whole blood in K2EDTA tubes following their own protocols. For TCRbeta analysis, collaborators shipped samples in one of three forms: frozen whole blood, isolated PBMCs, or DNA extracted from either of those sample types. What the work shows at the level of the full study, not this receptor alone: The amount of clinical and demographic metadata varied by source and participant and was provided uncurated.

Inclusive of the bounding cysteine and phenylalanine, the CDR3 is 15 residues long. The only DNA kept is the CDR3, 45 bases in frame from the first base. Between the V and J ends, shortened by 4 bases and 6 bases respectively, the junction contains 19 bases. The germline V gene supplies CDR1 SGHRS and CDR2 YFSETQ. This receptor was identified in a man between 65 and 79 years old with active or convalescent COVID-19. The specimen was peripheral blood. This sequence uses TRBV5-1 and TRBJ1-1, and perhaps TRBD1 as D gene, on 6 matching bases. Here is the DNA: TGCGCCAGCAGCAGAACCTCTGGACAGAGCGCTGAAGCTTTCTTT. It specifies CASSRTSGQSAEAFF.